This record concerns one TCR beta chain sequence. What it binds is unknown. Per germline, CDR1 DFQATT and CDR2 SNEGSKA (reference sequence). This CDR3 has 12 amino acids. Between the trimmed V and J ends, which lost 6 bases and 4 bases, there was a span of 13 bases. The sample comes from a study of response to subunit inactivated influenza vaccine. TCRdb passed the RT-PCR reads through MiXCR, listing each CDR3 protein once. The sample lists hundreds of thousands of distinct CDR3 sequences, approximately 14% occurring once. Study results and limitations: The authors suggested that few new T cells are recruited per seasonal influenza vaccination.

This sequence was found in a man aged 50-60 years who received an inactivated influenza vaccine. Specimen: PBMCs from blood, collected 14 to 15 days before vaccination. The V gene is TRBV20-1, the J gene TRBJ2-7; D is unclear. CDR3 residues: CSAQAGEYEQYF. The CDR3 coding sequence is TGCAGTGCCCAGGCAGGAGAGTACGAGCAGTACTTC.